This TCR beta chain was sequenced during a study of blood T cell repertoires in COVID-19. V was pared by 10 bases and J by 5 bases, with 10 bases of the junction left unmatched. The germline CDR1 and CDR2 sequences are LNHDA and SQIVND (reference sequence). This CDR3 has 13 amino acids. Libraries were prepared by immunoSEQ multiplex PCR; TCRdb keeps only in-frame clonotypes and omits some of them. The data contain 300,000 to 400,000 clones, 88% of them singletons. The receptor was isolated from a woman aged 18-30 years who had recovered from COVID-19. The V and J genes are TRBV19 and TRBJ1-1, with 7 bases fitting TRBD1. The specimen sequenced was PBMCs or T cells enriched from blood (not recorded which). The CDR3 bases are TGTGCCACCCGACAGGGTGGGGGAACTGAAGCTTTCTTT. This sequence encodes CATRQGGGTEAFF.